These T cell receptor beta chains were read from a single sample in a study of T cell changes during pregnancy in multiple sclerosis. Profiling relied on immunoSEQ multiplex PCR, and the TCRdb table lists in-frame clones only, not all of them. This sample carries 51,000 or so clones, 93% of them seen once, and the ten largest clones take around 1.9%. Source: peripheral blood, taken in the second trimester of pregnancy. The receptors here all came from a female donor with multiple sclerosis, enrolled in a pregnancy study. Each CDR3 is given with its conserved first and last residue. A D gene is named only where the DNA matches it firmly. For some rows the clone size is stated as once, few or many, or as a class when expanded; others skip it.

D	V	size	J	DNA	CDR3
TRBD2	TRBV6-4	-	TRBJ2-1	TGTGCCAGCAGTGTCCTAGCGGGGTCTTACAATGAGCAGTTCTTC	CASSVLAGSYNEQFF
TRBD2	TRBV11-2	once	TRBJ2-1	TGTGCCAGCAGTCGTATGTCTAGCGGAATCAATGAGCAGTTCTTC	CASSRMSSGINEQFF
-	TRBV6-6	once	TRBJ2-1	TGTGCCAGCAGTTCCGACAAATCCTCCTACAATGAGCAGTTCTTC	CASSSDKSSYNEQFF
-	TRBV7-2	-	TRBJ2-3	TGTGCCAGCAGCCGGGACACCTTCACAGATACGCAGTATTTT	CASSRDTFTDTQYF
-	TRBV27	-	TRBJ2-5	TGTGCCAGCAGTCCGCGGGATTTGGGGGTAGGGACCCAGTACTTC	CASSPRDLGVGTQYF
TRBD2	TRBV9	-	TRBJ2-5	TGTGCCAGCAGCGTGACTAGCGGGAGACAAGAGACCCAGTACTTC	CASSVTSGRQETQYF
-	TRBV29-1	-	TRBJ1-2	TGCAGCGTGGAGGGAAGGGAAAGCTACACCTTC	CSVEGRESYTF
-	TRBV19	once	TRBJ1-1	TGTGCCAGTAGTAGTTCTGGGGCAGCCACTGAAGCTTTCTTT	CASSSSGAATEAFF
-	TRBV14	-	TRBJ1-6	TGTGCCAGCAGCCAACCCTCCGGTGGTTCACCCCTCCACTTT	CASSQPSGGSPLHF
-	TRBV10-3	-	TRBJ1-2	TGTGCCATCAGCGCCGATAGGGGGTATGGCTACACCTTC	CAISADRGYGYTF
TRBD1	TRBV7-9	-	TRBJ1-2	TGTGCCAGCAGCTCTAGGGACAGGGATTTTGATGGCTACACCTTC	CASSSRDRDFDGYTF
-	TRBV7-9	-	TRBJ2-5	TGTGCCAGCAGCTTAGGGTCCGCGAGGGAGACCCAGTACTTC	CASSLGSARETQYF
-	TRBV18	-	TRBJ1-1	TGTGCCAGCTCACCACTCAGCGGGGACACTGAAGCTTTCTTT	CASSPLSGDTEAFF
-	TRBV6-6	-	TRBJ1-1	TGTGCCAGCAGTTACGGACAGCCGAACACTGAAGCTTTCTTT	CASSYGQPNTEAFF
TRBD2	TRBV11-2	once	TRBJ2-7	TGTGCCAGCAGCCCTTGGACTAGCGGGGGCTACGAGCAGTACTTC	CASSPWTSGGYEQYF
TRBD2	TRBV5-4	once	TRBJ2-5	TGTGCCAGCAGCCCCGGACTAGCGGGAGGGATTGAGACCCAGTACTTC	CASSPGLAGGIETQYF
-	TRBV4-1	-	TRBJ2-7	TGCGCCAGCAGCCAAGATCGGGCGGGATACGAGCAGTACTTC	CASSQDRAGYEQYF
-	TRBV2	-	TRBJ1-2	TGTGCCAGCAGTTCAGGCTTCGACAGATCTTATGGCTACACCTTC	CASSSGFDRSYGYTF
-	TRBV2	once	TRBJ1-1	TGTGCCAGCACCTCCCAACCCCGGGGGGCCAACACTGAAGCTTTCTTT	CASTSQPRGANTEAFF